This T cell receptor (beta chain) was recorded in a study of cytomegalovirus exposure and HLA in healthy donors. PCR was performed using 60 Vbeta and 13 Jbeta primers. The protocol was immunoSEQ multiplex PCR, while the TCRdb copy is restricted to in-frame clones and leaves out a portion. The profile covers a few hundred thousand clones, with over 80% appearing a single time and about 9.4% taken by the ten largest. Trimming took 5 bases from V and 4 from J, leaving 17 bases between them. CDR3 size: 15 residues. Germline CDR1 reads SGHTA; CDR2 reads FQGNSA. Sequencing was carried out using PBMCs. The chain combines TRBV7-2 with TRBJ1-2; weak D call: TRBD1 (6 bases). The clonotype comes from a woman between 50 and 59 years old in good health and CMV-seropositive. CDR3 coding DNA: TGTGCCAGCAGCGCCGGGGGAGGGGGTTTCTATGGCTACACCTTC. It yields the protein CASSAGGGGFYGYTF. The whole variable domain, remainder taken from reference TRBV7-2 and TRBJ1-2, is GAGVSQSPSNKVTEKGKDVELRCDPISGHTALYWYRQSLGQGLEFLIYFQGNSAPDKSGLPSDRFSAERTGGSVSTLTIQRTQQEDSAVYLCASSAGGGGFYGYTFGSGTRLTVV.